This T cell receptor (beta chain) was recorded in a study of OX40 agonist ivuxolimab in advanced cancers. Libraries were prepared by immunoSEQ multiplex PCR; TCRdb keeps only in-frame clonotypes and omits some of them. The sample yields tens of thousands of clones, about 91% seen once. In germline, CDR1 is MDHEN, CDR2 SYDVKM. The CDR3 sequence is 16 residues long. V lost 2 bases to trimming and J lost 6 bases, with 17 bases between them. This clone has a handful of counts. The sequences come from CD4+ or CD8+ T cells sorted from blood, collected in a trial of the OX40 agonist ivuxolimab. The source of this sequence is an adult with an advanced solid tumor such as melanoma, head and neck, liver or kidney cancer. The chain links TRBV28 to TRBJ1-5; tentative D call: TRBD1 (6 bases). CDR3 bases: TGTGCCAGCAGTTTAACTGGGCAGGGGATGGGTCAGCCCCAGCATTTT. This sequence encodes CASSLTGQGMGQPQHF.